The rows below give T cell receptor beta chains drawn from one sample of a study of response to subunit inactivated influenza vaccine. TCRdb fed the RT-PCR reads into MiXCR, producing one record per CDR3 protein. The sample gives 600,000 to 700,000 distinct CDR3 sequences, about 15% of which show up once; less than 8.5% is in the top ten. The material sequenced was PBMCs from blood, taken 14 to 15 days before vaccination. The receptors were sampled from a man aged 50-60 years who received an inactivated influenza vaccine. The CDR3 runs from the conserved cysteine through the conserved F or W. A D gene is named only where the DNA matches it firmly. Only some rows state a clone size, as once, few, many or a class for expanded clones.

J: TRBJ2-2; V: TRBV9; size: few; D: .; CDR3: CASSPTDRPTLNTGELFF; DNA: TGTGCCAGCAGCCCAACGGACAGACCAACCCTGAACACCGGGGAGCTGTTTTTT
J: TRBJ2-1; V: TRBV2; size: .; D: .; CDR3: CASSGQPKQGQFF; DNA: TGTGCCAGCAGTGGGCAGCCAAAGCAGGGGCAGTTCTTC
J: TRBJ2-1; V: TRBV28; size: .; D: .; CDR3: CASSSLGTRSYNEQFF; DNA: TGTGCCAGCAGTTCTTTGGGAACCCGCTCCTATAATGAGCAGTTCTTC
J: TRBJ1-3; V: TRBV3-1; size: few; D: .; CDR3: CASSQSGNTIYF; DNA: TGTGCCAGCAGCCAAAGCGGAAACACCATATATTTT
J: TRBJ1-2; V: TRBV4-3; size: few; D: TRBD1; CDR3: CASSQAWTGPNYGYTF; DNA: TGCGCCAGCAGCCAAGCCTGGACAGGGCCCAACTATGGCTACACCTTC
J: TRBJ2-6; V: TRBV5-1; size: few; D: TRBD2; CDR3: CASSLVRGGYGANVLTF; DNA: TGCGCCAGCAGCTTGGTCCGGGGGGGGTATGGGGCCAACGTCCTGACTTTC
J: TRBJ2-5; V: TRBV29-1; size: .; D: TRBD1; CDR3: CSGRTGTRETQYF; DNA: TGCAGCGGAAGGACAGGGACACGTGAGACCCAGTACTTC
J: TRBJ2-7; V: TRBV7-9; size: .; D: .; CDR3: CAANQGSDEQYF; DNA: TGTGCCGCGAACCAGGGGAGCGACGAGCAGTACTTC
J: TRBJ2-2; V: TRBV4-3; size: few; D: TRBD2; CDR3: CASSQVSGMNTGELFF; DNA: TGCGCCAGCAGCCAAGTAAGCGGGATGAACACCGGGGAGCTGTTTTTT
J: TRBJ2-5; V: TRBV7-9; size: few; D: .; CDR3: CASSLAYQETQYF; DNA: TGTGCCAGCAGCTTAGCGTACCAAGAGACCCAGTACTTC
J: TRBJ1-1; V: TRBV5-1; size: .; D: .; CDR3: CASSPKGGKIDTEAFF; DNA: TGCGCCAGCAGCCCTAAGGGTGGTAAAATCGACACTGAAGCTTTCTTT
J: TRBJ1-5; V: TRBV3-1; size: .; D: .; CDR3: CASSEVYSNQPQHF; DNA: TGTGCCAGCAGCGAAGTGTATAGCAATCAGCCCCAGCATTTT
J: TRBJ2-3; V: TRBV4-3; size: few; D: .; CDR3: CASSQDGQLSSTDTQYF; DNA: TGCGCCAGCAGCCAAGACGGACAGTTGTCTAGCACAGATACGCAGTATTTT
J: TRBJ2-5; V: TRBV4-2; size: .; D: TRBD1; CDR3: CASSQTGQVGETQYF; DNA: TGTGCCAGCAGCCAAACCGGACAGGTGGGGGAGACCCAGTACTTC
J: TRBJ2-5; V: TRBV6-1; size: .; D: .; CDR3: CASKTNSGVRQETQYF; DNA: TGTGCCAGCAAGACAAATAGCGGAGTGAGACAAGAGACCCAGTACTTC
J: TRBJ2-1; V: TRBV28; size: few; D: .; CDR3: CASKTIRGAAYNEQFF; DNA: TGTGCCAGTAAAACCATCCGCGGGGCGGCTTACAATGAGCAGTTCTTC
J: TRBJ1-1; V: TRBV15; size: few; D: .; CDR3: CATSKEGWVTEAFF; DNA: TGTGCCACCAGCAAAGAGGGGTGGGTCACTGAAGCTTTCTTT
J: TRBJ2-7; V: TRBV20-1; size: .; D: .; CDR3: CSAQTTGNYEQYF; DNA: TGCAGTGCTCAGACCACAGGGAACTACGAGCAGTACTTC
J: TRBJ2-5; V: TRBV7-9; size: many; D: .; CDR3: CASSLVPETQYF; DNA: TGTGCCAGCAGCTTAGTCCCAGAGACCCAGTACTTC